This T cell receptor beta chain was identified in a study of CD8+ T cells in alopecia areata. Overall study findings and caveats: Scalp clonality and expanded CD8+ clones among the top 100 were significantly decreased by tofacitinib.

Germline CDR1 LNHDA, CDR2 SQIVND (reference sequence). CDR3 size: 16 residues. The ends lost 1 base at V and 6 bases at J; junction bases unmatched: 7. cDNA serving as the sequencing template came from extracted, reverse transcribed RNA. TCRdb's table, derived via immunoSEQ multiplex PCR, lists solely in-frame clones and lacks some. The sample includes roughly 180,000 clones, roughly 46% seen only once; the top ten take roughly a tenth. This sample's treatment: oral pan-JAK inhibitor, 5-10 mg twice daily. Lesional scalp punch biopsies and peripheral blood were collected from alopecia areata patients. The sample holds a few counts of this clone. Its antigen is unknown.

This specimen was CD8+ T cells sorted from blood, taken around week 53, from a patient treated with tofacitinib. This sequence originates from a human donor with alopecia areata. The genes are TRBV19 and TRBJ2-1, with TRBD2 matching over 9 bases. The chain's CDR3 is CASSIVSSGGLNEQFF. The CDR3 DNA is TGTGCCAGTAGTATAGTCTCGAGCGGGGGGCTCAATGAGCAGTTCTTC. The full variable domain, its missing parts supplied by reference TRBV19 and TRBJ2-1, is DGGITQSPKYLFRKEGQNVTLSCEQNLNHDAMYWYRQDPGQGLRLIYYSQIVNDFQKGDIAEGYSVSREKKESFPLTVTSAQKNPTAFYLCASSIVSSGGLNEQFFGPGTRLTVL.